The clone carrying this T cell receptor beta chain has only a few counts. The target antigen is unknown. PCR primers comprised 60 Vbeta and 13 Jbeta primers. The data were produced by immunoSEQ multiplex PCR, yet TCRdb's version contains in-frame clones alone and is incomplete. This sample has under 200,000 clones; about an eighth occur once, and the top ten carry about 7.8%. V lost 1 base and J 0 bases, leaving 10 bases between the germline ends. CDR1 is SGHVS, CDR2 FQNEAQ, per germline. CDR3 size: 15 residues. This entry is derived from a study of cytomegalovirus exposure and HLA in healthy donors. Study-wide points: Later on, an analysis showed TCR association rates differing by HLA locus, with DRB1 the most and HLA-C the fewest. In an earlier analysis, in some 500 donors, most V segments appeared productive either ~90% or ~30% of the time. The investigators catalogued 164 TCR beta chains as cytomegalovirus-associated.

The specimen sequenced was PBMCs. The source of this sequence is a man aged 45-65 years in good health and CMV-seropositive. The chain carries TRBV7-8 and TRBJ2-7, with D unclear. The CDR3: CASSLEAPSSYEQYF. The CDR3 coding sequence is TGTGCCAGCAGCTTAGAGGCCCCTAGCTCCTACGAGCAGTACTTC.